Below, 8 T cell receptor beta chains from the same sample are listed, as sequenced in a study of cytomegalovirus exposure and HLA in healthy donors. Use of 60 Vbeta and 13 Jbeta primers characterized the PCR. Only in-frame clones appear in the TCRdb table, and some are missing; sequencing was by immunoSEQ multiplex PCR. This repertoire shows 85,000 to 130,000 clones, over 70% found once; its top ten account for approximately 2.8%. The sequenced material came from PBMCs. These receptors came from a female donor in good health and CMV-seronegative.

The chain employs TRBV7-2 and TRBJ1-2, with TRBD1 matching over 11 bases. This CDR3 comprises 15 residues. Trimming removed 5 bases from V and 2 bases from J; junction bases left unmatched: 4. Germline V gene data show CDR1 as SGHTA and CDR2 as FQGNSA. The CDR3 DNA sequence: TGTGCCAGCAGCACGCGGGACAGGGGGAACTATGGCTACACCTTC. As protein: CASSTRDRGNYGYTF.

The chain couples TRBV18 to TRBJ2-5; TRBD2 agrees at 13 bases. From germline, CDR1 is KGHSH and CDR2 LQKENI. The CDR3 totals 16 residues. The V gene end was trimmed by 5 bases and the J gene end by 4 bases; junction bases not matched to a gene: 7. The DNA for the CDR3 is TGTGCCAGCTCAGAAGGACTAGCGGGAGCGAGAGAGACCCAGTACTTC. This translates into CASSEGLAGARETQYF.

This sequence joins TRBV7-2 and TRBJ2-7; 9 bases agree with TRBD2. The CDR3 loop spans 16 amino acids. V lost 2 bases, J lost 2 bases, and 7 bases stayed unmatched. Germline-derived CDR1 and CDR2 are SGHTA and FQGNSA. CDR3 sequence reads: CASSLPRASGAYEQYF. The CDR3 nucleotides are TGTGCCAGCAGCTTACCCAGGGCTAGCGGGGCCTACGAGCAGTACTTC.

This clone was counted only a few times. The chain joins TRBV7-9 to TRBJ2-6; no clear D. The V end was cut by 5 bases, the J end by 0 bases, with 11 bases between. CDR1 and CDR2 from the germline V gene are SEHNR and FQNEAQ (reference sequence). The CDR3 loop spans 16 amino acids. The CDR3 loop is CASSPIRSSGANVLTF. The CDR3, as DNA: TGTGCCAGCAGCCCCATAAGGAGCTCTGGGGCCAACGTCCTGACTTTC.

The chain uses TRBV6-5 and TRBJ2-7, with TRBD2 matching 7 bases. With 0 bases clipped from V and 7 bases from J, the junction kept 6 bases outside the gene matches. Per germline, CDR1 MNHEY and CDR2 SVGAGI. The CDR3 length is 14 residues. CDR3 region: CASSYSGGRYEQYF. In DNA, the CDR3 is TGTGCCAGCAGTTACTCTGGCGGGAGATATGAGCAGTACTTC.

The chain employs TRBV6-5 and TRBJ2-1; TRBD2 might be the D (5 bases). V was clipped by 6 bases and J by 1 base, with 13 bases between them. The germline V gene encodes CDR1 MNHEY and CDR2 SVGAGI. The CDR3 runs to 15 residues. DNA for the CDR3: TGTGCCAGCAGGTGGAGGACTGGTTCCTACAATGAGCAGTTCTTC. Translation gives CASRWRTGSYNEQFF.

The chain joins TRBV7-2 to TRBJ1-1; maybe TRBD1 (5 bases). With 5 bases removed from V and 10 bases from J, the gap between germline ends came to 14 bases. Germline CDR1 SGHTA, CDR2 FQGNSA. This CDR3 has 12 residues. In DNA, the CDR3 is TGTGCCAGCAGCCCCAGGGTGTGTGGAGCTTTCTTT. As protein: CASSPRVCGAFF.

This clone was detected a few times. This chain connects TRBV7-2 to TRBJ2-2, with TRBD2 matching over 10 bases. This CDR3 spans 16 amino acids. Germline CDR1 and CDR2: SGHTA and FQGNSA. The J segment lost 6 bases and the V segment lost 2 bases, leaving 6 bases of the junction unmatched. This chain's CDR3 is CASSLLAGGTSGELFF. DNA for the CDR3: TGTGCCAGCAGCTTATTAGCGGGAGGAACGTCCGGGGAGCTGTTTTTT.